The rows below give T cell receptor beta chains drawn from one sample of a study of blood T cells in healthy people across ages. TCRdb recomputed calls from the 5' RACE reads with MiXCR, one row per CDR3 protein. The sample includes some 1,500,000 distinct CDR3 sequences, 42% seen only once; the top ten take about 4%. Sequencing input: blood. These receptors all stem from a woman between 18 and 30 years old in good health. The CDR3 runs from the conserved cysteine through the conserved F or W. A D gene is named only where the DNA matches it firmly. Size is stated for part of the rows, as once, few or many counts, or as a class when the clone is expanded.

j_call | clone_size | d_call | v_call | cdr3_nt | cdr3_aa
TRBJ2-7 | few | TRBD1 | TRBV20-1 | TGCAGTGCACGTGGGACAGTCTACGAGCAGTACTTC | CSARGTVYEQYF
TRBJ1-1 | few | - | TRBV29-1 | TGCAGCGTTTTTAATCGTACAGGTAAAGCTTTCTTT | CSVFNRTGKAFF
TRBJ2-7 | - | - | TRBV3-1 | TGTGCCAGCAGCCAAGTAGTAGCTTGGGTTAACTCCTACAATGAGCAGTACTTC | CASSQVVAWVNSYNEQYF
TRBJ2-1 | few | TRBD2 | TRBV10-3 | TGTGCCATCAGTGGGACTAGCGGGGGAGAGCAGTTCTTC | CAISGTSGGEQFF
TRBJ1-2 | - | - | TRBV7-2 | TGTGCCAGCAGCTCCAGCCGGGACCCGAGGTCGGGTCACTATGGCTACACCTTC | CASSSSRDPRSGHYGYTF
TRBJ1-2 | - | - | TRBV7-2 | TGTGCCAGCAGCTCGGGGGGCAGATATGGCTACACCTTC | CASSSGGRYGYTF
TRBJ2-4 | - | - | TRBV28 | TGTGCCAGCAGTCGGCCCGACAAAAACATTCAGTACTTC | CASSRPDKNIQYF
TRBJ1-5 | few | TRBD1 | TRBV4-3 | TGCGCCAGCAGCCAAGAAAGGGGACAGGACAATCAGCCCCAGCATTTT | CASSQERGQDNQPQHF
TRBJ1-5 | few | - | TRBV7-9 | TGTGCCAGCAGCAACACCCTGGGACTCAATCAGCCCCAGCATTTT | CASSNTLGLNQPQHF
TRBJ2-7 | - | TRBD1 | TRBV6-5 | TGTGCCAGCAGTCCGGACAGGGGAACCATCTACGAGCAGTACTTC | CASSPDRGTIYEQYF
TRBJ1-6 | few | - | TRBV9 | TGTGCCGCCGCGGAGGATAATAATTCACCCCTCCACTTT | CAAAEDNNSPLHF
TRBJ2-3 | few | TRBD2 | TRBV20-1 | TGCAGTGCTAGGCCTAGCGGGAGTAATACGCAGTATTTT | CSARPSGSNTQYF
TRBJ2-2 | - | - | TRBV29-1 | TGCAGCGTAGTTGAAGGGCGCACCGGGGAGCTGTTTTTT | CSVVEGRTGELFF
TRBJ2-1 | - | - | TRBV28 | TGTGCCAGCAGTTTAAGCCCCAATGAGCAGTTCTTC | CASSLSPNEQFF
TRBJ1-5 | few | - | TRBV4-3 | TGCGCCAGCAGCCCGGGCAGAATAGGCAATCAGCCCCAGCATTTT | CASSPGRIGNQPQHF
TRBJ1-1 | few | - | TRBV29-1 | TGCAGCGTTGAACACAGGTTTATTACTGAAGCTTTCTTT | CSVEHRFITEAFF
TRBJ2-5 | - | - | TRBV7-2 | TGTGCCAGCAGCTTAGTCGCAGAGGGGGGCCTCTACAATGAGCAGTACTTC | CASSLVAEGGLYNEQYF
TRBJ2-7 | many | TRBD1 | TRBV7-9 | TGTGCCAGCAGCCGGACAGGAGTTTCCTACGAGCAGTACTTC | CASSRTGVSYEQYF
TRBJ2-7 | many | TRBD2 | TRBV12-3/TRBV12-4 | TGTGCCAGCAGTTCCCTAACGGGGGGGTCCTACGAGCAGTACTTC | CASSSLTGGSYEQYF
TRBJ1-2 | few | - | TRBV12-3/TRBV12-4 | TGTGCCAGCAGATCGATTGGCTACACCTTC | CASRSIGYTF
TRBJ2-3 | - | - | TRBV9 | TGTGCCAGCAGCAACCGGGACAGCACAGATACGCAGTATTTT | CASSNRDSTDTQYF
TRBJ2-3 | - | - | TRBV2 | TGTGCCAGCAGTGACAGGGGAGCGACAGATACGCAGTATTTT | CASSDRGATDTQYF
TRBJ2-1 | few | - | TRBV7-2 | TGTGCCAGCAGCTTAGGGCGAGCTAACAGGGACAATGAGCAGTTCTTC | CASSLGRANRDNEQFF
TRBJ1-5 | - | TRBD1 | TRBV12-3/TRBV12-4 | TGTGCCAGCAGTTTTGGACAGGGACACAGCAATCGGCCCCAGCATTTT | CASSFGQGHSNRPQHF
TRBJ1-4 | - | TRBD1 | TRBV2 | TGTGCCAGCAGTGGGGACAGAAATTCAGGACCTAATGAAAAACTGTTTTTT | CASSGDRNSGPNEKLFF
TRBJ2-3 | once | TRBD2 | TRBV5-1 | TGCGCCAGCAGCCAGATGGGGACTAGAACAACAGATACGCAGTATTTT | CASSQMGTRTTDTQYF
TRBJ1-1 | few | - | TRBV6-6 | TGTGCCAGCAGTTACTCGCCCACCGGGGTCGCGAACACTGAAGCTTTCTTT | CASSYSPTGVANTEAFF
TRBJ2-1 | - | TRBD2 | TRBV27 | TGTGCCAGCAGTTTATCCGGACTAGCGGGAAGCCGCGAGCAGTTCTTC | CASSLSGLAGSREQFF
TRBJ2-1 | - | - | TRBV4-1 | TGCGCCAGCAGCCAAGATTCAGGGTGGGATGAGCAGTTCTTC | CASSQDSGWDEQFF
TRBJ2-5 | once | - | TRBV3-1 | TGTGCCAGCAGCCCTTCTAGGGGGACCCAGTACTTC | CASSPSRGTQYF
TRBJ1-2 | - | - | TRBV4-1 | TGCGCCAGCAGCCTCCTGGGCGCTTATGGCTACACCTTC | CASSLLGAYGYTF
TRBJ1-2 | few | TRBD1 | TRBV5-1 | TGCGCCAGCTCCACTCAGGGGGCCGGTGGCTACACCTTC | CASSTQGAGGYTF
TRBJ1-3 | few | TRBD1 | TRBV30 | TGTGCCTGGAGTGTGGGGGACAGCTCTGGAAACACCATATATTTT | CAWSVGDSSGNTIYF
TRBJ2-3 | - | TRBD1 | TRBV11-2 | TGTGCCAGCAGCTCAATATTGACAGGGGGTTATCAAGATACGCAGTATTTT | CASSSILTGGYQDTQYF
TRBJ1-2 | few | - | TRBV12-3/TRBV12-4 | TGTGCCAGCACCCCTGGGAGCTCCTATGGCTACACCTTC | CASTPGSSYGYTF
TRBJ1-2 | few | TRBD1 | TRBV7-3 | TGTGCCAGCAGCCCGTCGGGACAGGGGAACTATGGCTACACCTTC | CASSPSGQGNYGYTF
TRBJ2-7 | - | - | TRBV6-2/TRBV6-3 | TGTGCCAGCAGTCCTTTTGACGGGTTGTCCTACGAGCAGTACTTC | CASSPFDGLSYEQYF
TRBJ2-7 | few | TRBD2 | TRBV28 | TGTGCCAGCAGTTGGCGGGGGGCCGGGCACGAGCAGTACTTC | CASSWRGAGHEQYF
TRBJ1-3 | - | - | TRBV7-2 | TGTGCCAGCAGCTTAGCCTACAGGACTTCTGGAAACACCATATATTTT | CASSLAYRTSGNTIYF
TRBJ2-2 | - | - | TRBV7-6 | TGTGCCAGCAGCTTAGACTTCGGCACCGGGGAGCTGTTTTTT | CASSLDFGTGELFF
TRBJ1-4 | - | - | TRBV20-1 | TGCGGTGCTTTACGGGACATTAATGAAAAACTGTTTTTT | CGALRDINEKLFF
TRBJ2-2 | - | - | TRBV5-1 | TGCGGAGATGCGCTAGACACCGGGGAGCTGTTTTTT | CGDALDTGELFF
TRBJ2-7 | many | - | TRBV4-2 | TGTGCCAGCAGCCAAGGACCCGCCTACGAGCAGTACTTC | CASSQGPAYEQYF
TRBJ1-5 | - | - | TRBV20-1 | TGCAGTGCTAAACGTTCGGGGCTGGGCAATCAGCCCCAGCATTTT | CSAKRSGLGNQPQHF
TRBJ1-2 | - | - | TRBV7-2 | TGTGCCAGCAGCTTAATACCCAACCGGGGTATGAACTATGGCTACACCTTC | CASSLIPNRGMNYGYTF
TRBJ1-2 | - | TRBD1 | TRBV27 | TGTGCCAGCAGTTACCAGGGGGCTAGCTATGGCTACACCTTC | CASSYQGASYGYTF
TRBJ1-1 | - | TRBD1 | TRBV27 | TGTGCCAGCAGACAGGGGACTCTGAACACTGAAGCTTTCTTT | CASRQGTLNTEAFF
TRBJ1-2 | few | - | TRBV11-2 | TGTGCCAGCAGCTTAGTAGTTGGGGGAAGGGATGGCTACACCTTC | CASSLVVGGRDGYTF
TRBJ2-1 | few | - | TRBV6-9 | TGTGCCAGCAGTCCCGAAGGAAAAGCTAATGAGCAGTTCTTC | CASSPEGKANEQFF
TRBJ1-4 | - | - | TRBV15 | TGTGCCACCAGGGGCCATAATGAAAAACTGTTTTTT | CATRGHNEKLFF
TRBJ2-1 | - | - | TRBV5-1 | TGCGCCAGCAGCCCTCGACCCACGGGGGACCTGGGCGTGTACAATGAGCAGTTCTTC | CASSPRPTGDLGVYNEQFF
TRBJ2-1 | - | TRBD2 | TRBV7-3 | TGTGCCAGCAGCTTAATCCCGCGGGGGTGGACCAGCTACAATGAGCAGTTCTTC | CASSLIPRGWTSYNEQFF
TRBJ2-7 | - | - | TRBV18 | TGTGCCAGCTCACCTCCTGGACAGTACAATGAGCAGTACTTC | CASSPPGQYNEQYF
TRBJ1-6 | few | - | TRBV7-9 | TGTGCCAGCGTAGGGTATGATTCACCCCTCCACTTT | CASVGYDSPLHF